This TCR beta chain was found in a study of cytomegalovirus exposure and HLA in healthy donors. The overall study: Of all 400 or so donors who were genotyped, around 82% belonged to the Caucasian-associated ancestry cluster.

The donors, nominally healthy at sampling, likely had unrecorded immune exposures. In the case of this clone: Its specificity is not known.

The study's findings and limits: Most of the TCR beta V segments (in an earlier analysis) were productive either about 90% or about 30% of the time.

PCR was performed using 60 Vbeta and 13 Jbeta primers. Using immunoSEQ multiplex PCR, the repertoire was profiled, and TCRdb retains in-frame clones only, with some absent. The table records a few hundred thousand clones, 80% to 95% of them present only once. The TCR comes from a girl aged 2-10 years in good health and CMV-seronegative. Sequenced: PBMCs.

The CDR3 is CASSPREGQAQYF. The CDR3 nucleotides are TGTGCCAGCAGCCCACGGGAGGGTCAGGCGCAGTATTTT. The chain recombines TRBV13 with TRBJ2-3; 8 bases line up with TRBD2. CDR1 PRHDT and CDR2 FYEKMQ come from the germline V gene (reference sequence). The CDR3 is 13 residues long. The V gene end was trimmed by 5 bases and the J gene end by 10 bases; junction bases not matched to a gene: 8.